Presented here are 20 T cell receptor beta chains from one specimen sequenced in a study of T cells in Graves' hyperthyroidism and ophthalmopathy. Amplified TCR beta CDR3 regions derived from RNA transcripts. First-round RT-PCR targeting the TCR CDR3 was performed with the HTBI primer set. TCRdb redid the calling of the multiplex PCR reads with MiXCR, one entry per CDR3 protein. The profile shows 650,000 to 700,000 distinct CDR3 sequences, around a sixth of them singletons. Sequencing was carried out using blood. The origin of the receptors is a man between 50 and 59 years old with Graves' hyperthyroidism.

The sample holds a few counts of this clonotype. The V call is TRBV9, the J call TRBJ2-3; no definite D call. V was pared by 5 bases and J by 5 bases, with 6 bases between. The CDR3 runs 11 residues. CDR1 and CDR2 from the germline V gene are SGDLS and YYNGEE. CDR3 DNA sequence: TGTGCCAGCAGTAAAGTAGATACGCAGTATTTT. Encoded protein: CASSKVDTQYF.

This clonotype was observed a handful of times. The rearrangement joins TRBV5-1 to TRBJ1-1; tentative D call: TRBD1 (5 bases). CDR1 SGHRS and CDR2 YFSETQ come from the germline V gene. CDR3 length: 16 amino acids. V was shortened by 2 bases and J by 6 bases, with 20 bases between the two germline ends. The CDR3 spells CASSFGLGTVEAEAFF. Written as DNA, the CDR3 is TGCGCCAGCAGCTTTGGGTTAGGGACGGTTGAGGCTGAAGCTTTCTTT.

This clonotype was observed at least ten times. The gene calls are TRBV29-1 and TRBJ1-1; 10 nucleotides line up with TRBD1. V shed 4 bases, J shed 4 bases, and the junction held 3 bases outside the gene matches. The CDR3 is made up of 13 amino acids. Per the germline V gene, CDR1 is SQVTM and CDR2 is ANQGSEA. The CDR3 sequence is CSVGQGASTEAFF. In DNA, the CDR3 is TGCAGCGTTGGACAGGGGGCGAGCACTGAAGCTTTCTTT.

The table lists this clonotype with many counts. The gene calls are TRBV2 and TRBJ2-2, with 7 bases aligning to TRBD2. CDR1 SNHLY and CDR2 FYNNEI come from the germline V gene. This CDR3 spans 17 amino acids. J was trimmed by 8 bases and V by 1 base; bases with no gene match: 13. The CDR3 loop is CASSEDPAGRFGGELFF. In nucleotides, the CDR3 is TGTGCCAGCAGTGAAGACCCAGCGGGAAGGTTTGGTGGGGAGCTGTTTTTT.

J is TRBJ1-6 and V is TRBV30, with TRBD1 matching over 11 bases. The CDR3 runs 13 residues. The germline V gene has CDR1 GTSNPN and CDR2 SVGIG (reference sequence). J was trimmed by 9 bases and V by 8 bases; bases with no gene match: 6. This CDR3 reads CAGGQGAPSPLHF. The CDR3 nucleotides read TGTGCCGGCGGACAGGGGGCGCCTTCACCCCTCCACTTT.

V and J are TRBV30 and TRBJ1-5; D uncertain. Trimming pared 1 base from V and 6 bases from J, leaving 10 bases between. The CDR3 extends over 13 amino acids. Germline CDR1 reads GTSNPN; CDR2 reads SVGIG (reference sequence). CDR3 protein: CAWSELSGQPQHF. The DNA of the CDR3 is TGTGCCTGGAGTGAGCTATCGGGTCAGCCCCAGCATTTT.

This clonotype was observed many times. V gene TRBV28 combines with J gene TRBJ1-1; TRBD1 is a possible D gene (5 bases). CDR3 length: 14 amino acids. Per the germline V gene, CDR1 is MDHEN and CDR2 is SYDVKM. Deletions cut 4 bases from V and 6 bases from J, with 15 bases between. CDR3 protein: CASSSGQVGAEAFF. DNA of the CDR3: TGTGCCAGCAGTTCAGGTCAGGTAGGGGCTGAAGCTTTCTTT.

In its sample, this clonotype was seen many times. J is TRBJ1-1 and V is TRBV28; TRBD1 aligns across 7 bases. V lost 7 bases and J lost 7; bases outside the gene matches: 12. The CDR3 runs 14 residues. From germline, CDR1 is MDHEN and CDR2 SYDVKM. Here the CDR3 DNA reads TGTGCCAGCAACAGGGGCTCGGCGCGCATTGAAGCTTTCTTT. Translating it yields CASNRGSARIEAFF.

Only a few counts were recorded for this clonotype. The CDR3 sequence: CASSYGAGAPYEQYF. The DNA of the CDR3 is TGTGCCAGCAGTTACGGGGCGGGAGCCCCCTACGAGCAGTACTTC. V and J are TRBV6-5 and TRBJ2-7; 7 bases are a match to TRBD2. The length of the CDR3 is 15 residues. V shed 2 bases, J shed 2 bases, and the junction held 6 bases outside the gene matches. Germline V gene lookup returns CDR1 MNHEY and CDR2 SVGAGI.

This clonotype was recorded a few times. The chain couples TRBV5-1 to TRBJ2-1; possible D gene TRBD1, 6 bases. V lost 4 bases to trimming and J lost 10 bases, with 9 bases between them. The CDR3 length is 11 residues. The germline gives CDR1 SGHRS, CDR2 YFSETQ. In DNA form, the CDR3 reads TGCGCCAGCAGCCAGGGGCAAGAGCAGTTCTTC. It translates to CASSQGQEQFF.

The table lists this clonotype with many counts. V and J are TRBV2 and TRBJ2-7; 7 bases agree with TRBD1. Germline trimming cut 8 bases from V and 1 base from J; bases unmatched to any gene: 17. This CDR3 region has 17 residues. Per germline, CDR1 SNHLY and CDR2 FYNNEI. The CDR3 region has the DNA TGTGCCAGCGATACGCCTCAGACAGGGACGACATCCTACGAGCAGTACTTC. It yields the protein CASDTPQTGTTSYEQYF.

This clonotype came up many times. This rearrangement joins TRBV12-3 or TRBV12-4 to TRBJ2-7; weak D call: TRBD1 (5 bases). The CDR3 spans 13 residues. V gave up 3 bases and J gave up 9 bases, with 15 bases separating them. The CDR3 sequence: CASSFPGVRGQYF. CDR3 sequence (DNA): TGTGCCAGCAGTTTTCCCGGCGTAAGGGGGCAGTACTTC.

As for this clonotype: A read error is possible here, since a much larger clone lies one base away. The chain recombines TRBV19 with TRBJ2-7; 10 bases agree with TRBD2. Germline V CDR1 and CDR2: LNHDA, SQIVND (reference sequence). The trim removed 5 bases at V and 6 bases at J, leaving 13 bases unmatched. The length of the CDR3 is 16 residues. CDR3: CASSPLTSGQPTEQYF. The CDR3 coding sequence is TGTGCCAGTAGTCCGTTGACTAGCGGGCAGCCGACCGAGCAGTACTTC.

As DNA, the CDR3 is TGTGCCACCAGCAGAAGACAGGGGCCGGGAGATACGCAGTATTTT. It codes for CATSRRQGPGDTQYF. The rearrangement links TRBV15 to TRBJ2-3, with TRBD1 matching 8 bases. V lost 2 bases and J lost 5; bases outside the gene matches: 6. The CDR3 has 15 residues. Germline assignment: CDR1 LNHNV and CDR2 YYDKDF (reference sequence).

The chain carries TRBV29-1 and TRBJ2-2; D may match TRBD1 or TRBD2 (5 bases each). Trimming removed 3 bases from V and 5 bases from J, with 13 bases in between. This CDR3 is built from 14 residues. The germline gives CDR1 SQVTM, CDR2 ANQGSEA. CDR3 protein: CSVEARGGTGELFF. The CDR3 DNA follows: TGCAGCGTTGAGGCGAGGGGCGGAACCGGGGAGCTGTTTTTT.

The CDR3 DNA reads TGCGCCAGCAAACCCCTAGGGAACACTGAAGCTTTCTTT. Its translation: CASKPLGNTEAFF. The gene calls are TRBV5-1 and TRBJ1-1; no reliable D call. The germline V gene encodes CDR1 SGHRS and CDR2 YFSETQ. Deletions cut 6 bases from V and 1 base from J, with 10 bases between. The CDR3 length is 13 residues.

The chain links TRBV6-1 to TRBJ2-7; D gene uncertain. Looked up from germline, CDR1 is MNHNS and CDR2 is SASEGT. V lost 8 bases, J lost 5 bases, and 13 bases lay in between. The CDR3 loop spans 12 amino acids. The CDR3 reads CASRTLPHEQYF. CDR3 bases: TGTGCCAGCCGCACCCTACCGCACGAGCAGTACTTC.

The chain joins TRBV28 to TRBJ2-5; D is unresolved. Germline V gives CDR1 MDHEN, CDR2 SYDVKM. The V end was cut by 3 bases, the J end by 2 bases, with 13 bases between. This CDR3 is 15 amino acids long. The CDR3 coding sequence is TGTGCCAGCAGTTTGTGGCCCTGGAGACAAGAGACCCAGTACTTC. It is translated as CASSLWPWRQETQYF.

This clonotype was recorded at least ten times. The chain couples TRBV27 to TRBJ2-1, with 10 bases identical to TRBD2. V shed 6 bases, J shed 7 bases, and the junction held 9 bases outside the gene matches. This CDR3 region has 15 residues. Per the germline V gene, CDR1 is MNHEY and CDR2 is SMNVEV (reference sequence). The CDR3, as DNA: TGTGCCAGCAGCCCCAGCGGGAGGGCCAGAAATGAGCAGTTCTTC. It codes for CASSPSGRARNEQFF.

This clonotype was counted many times. The chain recombines TRBV24-1 with TRBJ2-3; 10 positions agree with TRBD2. The CDR3 is 16 amino acids. J was trimmed by 4 bases and V by 4 bases; bases with no gene match: 7. CDR1 and CDR2 (germline): KGHDR, SFDVKD. This CDR3 reads CATSDPLAGVADTQYF. The CDR3 coding sequence is TGTGCCACCAGTGACCCCCTAGCGGGAGTCGCAGATACGCAGTATTTT.